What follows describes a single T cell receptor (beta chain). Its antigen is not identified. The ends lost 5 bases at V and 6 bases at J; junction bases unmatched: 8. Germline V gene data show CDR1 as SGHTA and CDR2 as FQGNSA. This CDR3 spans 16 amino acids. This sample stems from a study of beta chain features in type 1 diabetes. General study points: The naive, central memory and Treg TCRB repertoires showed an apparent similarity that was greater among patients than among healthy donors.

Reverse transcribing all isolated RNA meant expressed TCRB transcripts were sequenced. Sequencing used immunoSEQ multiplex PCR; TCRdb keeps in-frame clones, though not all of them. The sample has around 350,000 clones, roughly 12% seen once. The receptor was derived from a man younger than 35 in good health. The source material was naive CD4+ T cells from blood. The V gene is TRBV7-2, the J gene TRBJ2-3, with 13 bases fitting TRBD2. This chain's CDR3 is CASSNRLAGGWDTQYF. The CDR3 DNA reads TGTGCCAGCAGCAATCGACTAGCGGGGGGCTGGGATACGCAGTATTTT.